One sample yielded the 28 T cell receptor beta chains listed below, sequenced in a study of tumor-infiltrating lymphocytes in localized non-small cell lung cancer. The data were produced by immunoSEQ multiplex PCR, yet TCRdb's version contains in-frame clones alone and is incomplete. Of under 4,000 clones in the sample, under 75% are singletons; the top ten hold about 24%. Sequencing was performed on uninvolved lung tissue not adjacent to the tumor. The receptors come from a human donor with non-small cell lung cancer.

This clone was seen only once. The chain is built from TRBV9 and TRBJ1-1; D not resolved. Per the germline V gene, CDR1 is SGDLS and CDR2 is YYNGEE. The CDR3 is 14 residues long. Trimming stripped 2 bases from V and 5 bases from J, with 13 bases between. The CDR3 spells CASSVPPFLTEAFF. In nucleotides, the CDR3 is TGTGCCAGCAGCGTCCCCCCGTTTCTGACTGAAGCTTTCTTT.

The V call is TRBV27, the J call TRBJ2-5, with TRBD2 identical over 10 bases. The V gene end was trimmed by 5 bases and the J gene end by 5 bases; junction bases not matched to a gene: 8. The CDR3 has 15 residues. Germline loops: CDR1 MNHEY, CDR2 SMNVEV (reference sequence). Written as DNA, the CDR3 is TGTGCCAGCAGTCGCAAGCGGGGGGGCCGGGAGACCCAGTACTTC. Protein: CASSRKRGGRETQYF.

This chain joins TRBV7-8 and TRBJ2-6; D is perhaps TRBD1 (5 bases). Germline lookup yields CDR1 SGHVS and CDR2 FQNEAQ. V lost 4 bases to trimming and J lost 3 bases, with 13 bases between them. The CDR3 has 16 residues. DNA of the CDR3: TGTGCCAGCAGCTCTATGGGCAGGGATGGGGCCAACGTCCTGACTTTC. Its translation: CASSSMGRDGANVLTF.

A few counts support this clone. This rearrangement joins TRBV5-1 to TRBJ1-6, with a weak D call TRBD1 (5 bases). The CDR3 length is 15 residues. Germline assignment: CDR1 SGHRS and CDR2 YFSETQ. The V end lost 4 bases, the J end lost 8 bases, and 16 bases lay between the germline ends. DNA of the CDR3: TGCGCCAGCAGCGAATCCGGGACGGGGGATTCACCCCTCCACTTT. Protein sequence: CASSESGTGDSPLHF.

This chain connects TRBV5-1 to TRBJ2-7; the match to TRBD2 covers 7 bases. The germline V gene has CDR1 SGHRS and CDR2 YFSETQ. The CDR3 extends over 15 amino acids. V gave up 1 base and J gave up 2 bases; unmatched junction bases: 6. CDR3 loop: CASSLNLGGTYEQYF. DNA for the CDR3: TGCGCCAGCAGCTTGAATCTCGGGGGGACCTACGAGCAGTACTTC.

The V call is TRBV6-1, the J call TRBJ2-2; D possibly corresponds to TRBD1 (6 bases). The CDR3 runs 14 residues. V was shortened by 9 bases and J by 3 bases, with 14 bases between the two germline ends. Germline lookup yields CDR1 MNHNS and CDR2 SASEGT. The CDR3 here is CASNRDTDTGELFF. In DNA form, the CDR3 reads TGTGCCAGTAACCGGGACACCGACACCGGGGAGCTGTTTTTT.

The rearrangement links TRBV7-6 to TRBJ2-1; D is perhaps TRBD1 (5 bases). V was clipped by 2 bases and J by 9 bases, with 17 bases between them. In germline, CDR1 is SGHVS, CDR2 FNYEAQ. This CDR3 spans 15 amino acids. The CDR3 DNA follows: TGTGCCAGCAGCTTACAATCGCAGGGTGCCAGTGAGCAGTTCTTC. This gives the protein CASSLQSQGASEQFF. The whole variable domain, filled in from reference TRBV7-6 and TRBJ2-1, reads GAGVSQSPRYKVTKRGQDVALRCDPISGHVSLYWYRQALGQGPEFLTYFNYEAQQDKSGLPNDRFSAERPEGSISTLTIQRTEQRDSAMYRCASSLQSQGASEQFFGPGTRLTVL.

This rearrangement joins TRBV6-6 to TRBJ2-7, with 8 bases identical to TRBD1. After removal of 6 bases from V and 2 bases from J, the junction contained 6 bases not matched to a gene. CDR1 is MNHNY, CDR2 SVGAGI, per germline (reference sequence). There are 14 residues in the CDR3. CDR3 in DNA: TGTGCCAGCAGGCGACAGGGGCCTACCTACGAGCAGTACTTC. Amino acids: CASRRQGPTYEQYF.

CDR3 amino acids: CASSQGGQTVLQETQYF. The CDR3 DNA is TGTGCCAGCAGCCAAGGGGGGCAGACAGTTCTCCAAGAGACCCAGTACTTC. The V and J genes are TRBV14 and TRBJ2-5, with a possible D match to TRBD1 (6 bases). The CDR3 sequence is 17 residues long. From germline, CDR1 is SGHDN and CDR2 FVKESK. Trimming shortened V by 1 base and J by 1 base, and 16 bases separated the two germline ends.

V gene TRBV7-2 combines with J gene TRBJ1-1; D may be TRBD1 (5 bases). The germline V gene has CDR1 SGHTA and CDR2 FQGNSA. Trimming took off 6 bases at V and 3 bases at J, with 14 bases between the two ends. The CDR3 runs 14 residues. CDR3 in amino acids: CASSHRWQDTEAFF. The CDR3 coding sequence is TGTGCCAGCAGTCACAGGTGGCAGGACACTGAAGCTTTCTTT.

The chain has TRBV23-1 and TRBJ2-1, with TRBD1 matching over 12 bases. TRBV23-1 is reported as an ORF; its role is uncertain. The CDR3 covers 15 residues. The J segment lost 9 bases and the V segment lost 1 base, leaving 4 bases of the junction unmatched. Here the CDR3 reads CASSQWGQGAGEQFF. CDR3 DNA: TGCGCCAGCAGTCAATGGGGACAGGGGGCGGGTGAGCAGTTCTTC.

The V and J genes are TRBV9 and TRBJ1-2, with TRBD1 identical over 10 bases. With 4 bases clipped from V and 8 bases from J, the junction kept 8 bases outside the gene matches. Germline loops: CDR1 SGDLS, CDR2 YYNGEE. The CDR3 contains 14 residues. CDR3 DNA: TGTGCCAGCAGCCCCTCCGGGACAGGGGAGGGCTACACCTTC. Translation: CASSPSGTGEGYTF. Together with reference TRBV9 and TRBJ1-2, the CDR3 gives the full variable domain: DSGVTQTPKHLITATGQRVTLRCSPRSGDLSVYWYQQSLDQGLQFLIQYYNGEERAKGNILERFSAQQFPDLHSELNLSSLELGDSALYFCASSPSGTGEGYTFGSGTRLTVV.

The chain combines TRBV7-3 with TRBJ2-2, with TRBD1 matching 8 bases. J gave up 6 bases and V 6 bases, and 18 bases lay outside the gene matches. The CDR3 length is 18 residues. Germline V lookup: CDR1 SGHTA, CDR2 FQGTGA. CDR3 coding DNA: TGTGCCAGCAGTTCCAGGCAAAACTCGATACAGGGGGCCGGGGAGCTGTTTTTT. Translation: CASSSRQNSIQGAGELFF.

This clone was counted a few times. The chain recombines TRBV28 with TRBJ2-1, with 7 bases lining up with TRBD2. Germline loops: CDR1 MDHEN, CDR2 SYDVKM. CDR3 size: 13 residues. V lost 5 bases, J lost 9 bases, and 7 bases stayed unmatched. DNA of the CDR3: TGTGCCAGCAGTCCCTGGGGGGGGGTTGAGCAGTTCTTC. This translates into CASSPWGGVEQFF.

Only a few counts were recorded for this clone. The chain couples TRBV6-5 to TRBJ2-7, with D unclear. CDR1 is MNHEY and CDR2 is SVGAGI in the germline V gene. Trimming pared 0 bases from V and 0 bases from J, leaving 3 bases between. The CDR3 is 13 amino acids. The CDR3 spells CASSYSSSYEQYF. The CDR3 DNA reads as TGTGCCAGCAGTTACTCGAGCTCCTACGAGCAGTACTTC.

The chain carries TRBV6-5 and TRBJ1-5, with a tentative D call TRBD1 (5 bases). Trimming cost V 4 bases and J 8 bases, with 18 bases left between them. The CDR3 length is 15 residues. The germline CDR1 and CDR2 sequences are MNHEY and SVGAGI. CDR3 in amino acids: CASSSPGQGLEPQHF. The CDR3 region has the DNA TGTGCCAGCAGTTCCCCGGGGCAGGGATTGGAGCCCCAGCATTTT.

This rearrangement joins TRBV7-2 to TRBJ2-5, with D possibly TRBD1 on 7 matching bases. Trimming pared 5 bases from V and 5 bases from J, leaving 15 bases between. Germline V gene lookup returns CDR1 SGHTA and CDR2 FQGNSA. The CDR3 extends over 14 amino acids. CDR3 protein: CASSPMTGRETQYF. CDR3 DNA: TGTGCCAGCAGCCCAATGACAGGGAGGGAGACCCAGTACTTC.

This sequence joins TRBV9 and TRBJ2-5; 7 positions match TRBD2. CDR1 and CDR2 from the germline V gene are SGDLS and YYNGEE. The CDR3 runs to 14 residues. V was clipped by 2 bases and J by 3 bases; unmatched bases: 4. CDR3: CASSVGTIKETQYF. The CDR3 nucleotides read TGTGCCAGCAGCGTCGGGACTATCAAAGAGACCCAGTACTTC. The whole variable domain, remainder taken from reference TRBV9 and TRBJ2-5, is DSGVTQTPKHLITATGQRVTLRCSPRSGDLSVYWYQQSLDQGLQFLIQYYNGEERAKGNILERFSAQQFPDLHSELNLSSLELGDSALYFCASSVGTIKETQYFGPGTRLLVL.

V gene TRBV5-1 combines with J gene TRBJ1-3; tentatively, D is TRBD1 (5 bases). CDR3 size: 16 residues. V shed 0 bases and J shed 0 bases, with 10 bases lying between them. CDR1 SGHRS and CDR2 YFSETQ come from the germline V gene. CDR3 residues: CASSLEGTFSGNTIYF. CDR3 in DNA: TGCGCCAGCAGCTTGGAGGGGACCTTCTCTGGAAACACCATATATTTT.

This clone was seen a single time. The chain employs TRBV5-4 and TRBJ2-3; TRBD1 might be the D (6 bases). V lost 0 bases and J lost 6, with 11 bases in between. The germline V gene encodes CDR1 SGHNT and CDR2 YYREEE (reference sequence). The CDR3 is 14 residues long. This CDR3 reads CASSLEGGADTQYF. DNA of the CDR3: TGTGCCAGCAGCTTGGAAGGGGGTGCGGATACGCAGTATTTT.

This chain joins TRBV9 and TRBJ1-2; the D is unclear. This CDR3 has 12 amino acids. The V end was cut by 0 bases, the J end by 8 bases, with 8 bases between. Germline V gives CDR1 SGDLS, CDR2 YYNGEE. The CDR3 sequence: CASSVELGGYTF. The CDR3 DNA reads TGTGCCAGCAGCGTAGAATTGGGGGGCTACACCTTC.

This chain connects TRBV5-4 to TRBJ2-3; 7 positions match TRBD1. The CDR3 length is 16 residues. CDR1 SGHNT and CDR2 YYREEE come from the germline V gene (reference sequence). The J segment lost 2 bases and the V segment lost 4 bases, leaving 10 bases of the junction unmatched. The CDR3 reads CASSPEQGLATDTQYF. The DNA of the CDR3 is TGTGCCAGCAGCCCAGAACAGGGGCTGGCCACAGATACGCAGTATTTT.

The V call is TRBV5-5, the J call TRBJ2-7; D unresolved. The CDR3 length is 17 residues. The germline V gene has CDR1 SGHKS and CDR2 YYEKEE (reference sequence). The V gene lost 5 bases and the J gene lost 1 base, with 22 bases spanning the gap. CDR3 sequence (DNA): TGTGCCAGCAGTCCTTCCCCTACCTCACAAGGTTCCTACGAGCAGTACTTC. It is translated as CASSPSPTSQGSYEQYF.

The chain couples TRBV29-1 to TRBJ1-2, with D perhaps TRBD1 (5 bases). Looked up from germline, CDR1 is SQVTM and CDR2 is ANQGSEA. The CDR3 contains 14 residues. Trimming shortened V by 4 bases and J by 5 bases, and 17 bases separated the two germline ends. The CDR3 spells CSVVGIWDGYGYTF. The CDR3 nucleotides read TGCAGCGTTGTGGGGATCTGGGACGGTTATGGCTACACCTTC. The whole variable domain, filled in from reference TRBV29-1 and TRBJ1-2, reads SAVISQKPSRDICQRGTSLTIQCQVDSQVTMMFWYRQQPGQSLTLIATANQGSEATYESGFVIDKFPISRPNLTFSTLTVSNMSPEDSSIYLCSVVGIWDGYGYTFGSGTRLTVV.

The chain is built from TRBV4-2 and TRBJ1-4, with 10 bases identical to TRBD1. V lost 0 bases and J lost 8; bases outside the gene matches: 6. The CDR3 contains 16 residues. Germline CDR1 LGHNA, CDR2 YNFKEQ. This CDR3 is CASSQDTGTGDEKLFF. The CDR3 DNA sequence: TGTGCCAGCAGCCAAGATACGGGGACAGGGGACGAAAAACTGTTTTTT.

This clone is large (0.1 to 1%) in the sample. The chain carries TRBV18 and TRBJ1-3, with D perhaps TRBD1 (6 bases). Trimming pared 0 bases from V and 4 bases from J, leaving 13 bases between. Germline assignment: CDR1 KGHSH and CDR2 LQKENI. This CDR3 is built from 16 residues. The CDR3 region is CASSPPTDRRGNTIYF. CDR3 nucleotides: TGTGCCAGCTCACCACCGACCGACAGGAGAGGAAACACCATATATTTT.

The CDR3 protein is CASSLDGGALNYEQYF. The CDR3 DNA reads TGCGCCAGCAGCTTGGATGGGGGGGCGCTTAATTACGAGCAGTACTTC. The V and J genes are TRBV5-1 and TRBJ2-7; possible D gene TRBD2, 7 bases. Trimming stripped 0 bases from V and 4 bases from J, with 17 bases between. The CDR3 loop spans 16 amino acids. The germline gives CDR1 SGHRS, CDR2 YFSETQ.

V and J are TRBV27 and TRBJ1-5; 7 nucleotides align to TRBD1. V lost 6 bases, J lost 0 bases, and 5 bases stayed unmatched. CDR3 size: 15 residues. Looked up from germline, CDR1 is MNHEY and CDR2 is SMNVEV (reference sequence). As DNA, the CDR3 is TGTGCCAGCAGCCCCGGGACAGTTAGCAATCAGCCCCAGCATTTT. Translating gives CASSPGTVSNQPQHF.